This TCR beta chain was captured in a study of T cells after posttransplantation cyclophosphamide. TCRdb keeps only in-frame clones here, not all; method: immunoSEQ multiplex PCR. The sample gives 44,000 or so clones, none seen only once, and the top ten clones hold about 2.2%. The trim removed 6 bases at V and 2 bases at J, leaving 4 bases unmatched. The CDR3 length is 15 residues. The V gene's germline CDR1 is LNHDA and CDR2 SQIVND (reference sequence). Study-level points and caveats: Recipient CMV seropositivity and CMV reactivation strongly tracked TRB clonality. Later blood repertoires were often dominated by clones from the donor CD8+ memory compartment. Tissue-infiltrating T cells from skin or gut overlapped little with blood T cells.

This related bone marrow graft donor gave peripheral blood on the day of marrow donation. This clone was seen at least ten times. The antigen is not known. The sample taken for sequencing was PBMCs. The rearrangement uses TRBV19 and TRBJ2-7; 13 positions agree with TRBD2. The source is a middle-aged man in good health, CMV-negative, and a related stem cell transplant donor. The CDR3 loop reads CASRLGTSGTYEQYF. In DNA form, the CDR3 reads TGTGCCAGTAGGCTGGGGACTAGCGGGACCTACGAGCAGTACTTC.